This TCR beta chain derives from a study of tumor and adjacent non-tumor tissue in lung cancer. Study as a whole: Samples averaged around 3.9 million productive TCRbeta reads each. Whole-study results and caveats: Higher tumor TCR diversity was associated with shorter survival. In normal lung, the top 100 clones were significantly more dominant than in tumor.

A modified ARM-PCR protocol with three rounds of nested PCR amplified TCRbeta. TCRdb re-derived calls from the multiplex PCR reads in MiXCR, one entry per CDR3 protein. The table has tens of thousands of distinct CDR3 sequences, approximately 79% seen once. The CDR3 runs to 13 residues. The V gene lost 1 base and the J gene lost 4 bases, with 8 bases spanning the gap. Germline CDR1 and CDR2: SGHNT and YYREEE (reference sequence). A remark on this clonotype: Its target is unknown.

No cell sorting was done before RNA was extracted from the tissue. Newly diagnosed lung cancer patients had thoracic surgery in China, August–late 2014, without prior chemotherapy. This chain joins TRBV5-4 and TRBJ1-2; D uncertain. The clonotype originates from a woman in her forties or fifties with non-small cell lung cancer. Sequencing input: lung tumor tissue. CDR3 in DNA: TGTGCCAGCAGCTTGAACAGATCCTATGGCTACACCTTC. Encoded protein: CASSLNRSYGYTF.